The 7 T cell receptor beta chains below all came from one sample that was sequenced in a study of early T cells in non-severe SARS-CoV-2 infection. A single record per CDR3 protein comes from TCRdb applying MiXCR to the 5' RACE reads. The sample shows about 80,000 distinct CDR3 sequences, approximately 12% of them seen only once. The sequenced sample consisted of whole blood. The receptor source for this set is an adult who was a healthcare worker with PCR-confirmed SARS-CoV-2 infection or an uninfected control (not recorded which).

This clonotype was recorded many times. CDR3 nucleotide sequence: TGTGCCAGCAGTCCCTACCGCCGCACTGGCTACGAGCAGTACTTC. This sequence encodes CASSPYRRTGYEQYF. The genes are TRBV6-6 and TRBJ2-7; D not resolved. Germline CDR1 reads MNHNY; CDR2 reads SVGAGI (reference sequence). This CDR3 contains 15 residues. Trimming left V 5 bases short and J 3 bases short, with 17 bases between.

The DNA of the CDR3 is TGTGCCAGCAGCCCGCAGACAGGGACTGAACTGTTTTTT. It is translated as CASSPQTGTELFF. The chain joins TRBV7-9 to TRBJ1-4, with TRBD1 matching 7 bases. J gave up 12 bases and V 5 bases, and 9 bases lay outside the gene matches. Germline-derived CDR1 and CDR2 are SEHNR and FQNEAQ (reference sequence). The CDR3 length is 13 residues.

This clonotype has just a few counts. CDR3 sequence reads: CASSPPGKGTEAFF. The CDR3 DNA reads TGTGCCAGCAGTCCACCGGGGAAGGGCACTGAAGCTTTCTTT. The gene calls are TRBV21-1 and TRBJ1-1; the table's D call, TRBD1, was not checked against the DNA. TRBV21-1 is given as a pseudogene. The length of the CDR3 is 14 residues.

This clonotype has a handful of counts. The chain carries TRBV20-1 and TRBJ2-1; 10 nucleotides match TRBD2. The CDR3 has 16 amino acids. The V gene's germline CDR1 is DFQATT and CDR2 SNEGSKA (reference sequence). Trimming removed 3 bases from V and 2 bases from J; junction bases left unmatched: 7. Here the CDR3 reads CSASAPLAGAYNEQFF. The CDR3 DNA follows: TGCAGTGCTAGCGCCCCCCTAGCGGGAGCCTACAATGAGCAGTTCTTC.

The chain has TRBV7-9 and TRBJ2-5; 9 bases agree with TRBD1. The CDR3 is 15 residues long. Germline V lookup: CDR1 SEHNR, CDR2 FQNEAQ (reference sequence). V was pared by 2 bases and J by 4 bases, with 5 bases of the junction left unmatched. The CDR3 reads CASSLRQGVGETQYF. The CDR3, as DNA: TGTGCCAGCAGCTTACGACAGGGGGTCGGAGAGACCCAGTACTTC.

This clonotype was observed at least ten times. This sequence joins TRBV18 and TRBJ2-6; perhaps TRBD2 as D (5 bases). Trimming cost V 3 bases and J 4 bases, with 13 bases left between them. The CDR3 is 16 amino acids. Germline V gives CDR1 KGHSH, CDR2 LQKENI. The CDR3 nucleotides read TGTGCCAGCTCACCCCCCGGGGTCTGGGGGGCCAACGTCCTGACTTTC. This sequence encodes CASSPPGVWGANVLTF.

The chain employs TRBV5-4 and TRBJ2-1; D gene unclear. Between the trimmed V and J ends, which lost 5 bases and 3 bases, there was a span of 15 bases. The CDR3 consists of 15 residues. CDR1 and CDR2 from the germline V gene are SGHNT and YYREEE (reference sequence). The CDR3 DNA sequence: TGTGCCAGCAGGTTAACATCATCTAACTACAATGAGCAGTTCTTC. Translating it yields CASRLTSSNYNEQFF.